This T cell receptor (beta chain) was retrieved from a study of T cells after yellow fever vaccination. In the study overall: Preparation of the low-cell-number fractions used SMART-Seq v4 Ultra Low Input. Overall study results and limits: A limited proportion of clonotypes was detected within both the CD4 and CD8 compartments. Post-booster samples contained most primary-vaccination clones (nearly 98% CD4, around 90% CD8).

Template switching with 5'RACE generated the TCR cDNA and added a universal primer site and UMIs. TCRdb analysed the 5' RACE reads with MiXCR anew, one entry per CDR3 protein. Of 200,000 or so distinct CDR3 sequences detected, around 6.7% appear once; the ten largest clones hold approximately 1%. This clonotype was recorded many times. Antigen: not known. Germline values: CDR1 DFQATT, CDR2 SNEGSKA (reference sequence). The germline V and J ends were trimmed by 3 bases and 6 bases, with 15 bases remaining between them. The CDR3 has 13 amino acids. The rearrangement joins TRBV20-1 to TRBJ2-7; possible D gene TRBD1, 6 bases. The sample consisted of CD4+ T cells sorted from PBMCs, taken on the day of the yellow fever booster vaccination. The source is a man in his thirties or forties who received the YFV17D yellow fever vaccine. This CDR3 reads CSASLGRGGEQYF. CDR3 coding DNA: TGCAGTGCTAGCCTCGGTAGAGGGGGCGAGCAGTACTTC.